This TCR beta chain was profiled in a study of sequential checkpoint blockade in melanoma. On the study more broadly: After nivolumab or ipilimumab alone, twenty-two patients had week-13 rebiopsies. Broader study findings: Patients with week-13 increases in T-cell fraction and clonality benefited about 30 times more often.

Germline CDR1 and CDR2: MNHGY and SAAAGT. This CDR3 is built from 14 residues. Specified treatment: randomized to nivolumab then ipilimumab (arm A) or the reverse (arm B). By share, this clone counts as medium-sized. Its antigen is still unknown. The junction departs from the called germline gene at one end, perhaps through a read error. The protocol was immunoSEQ multiplex PCR, while the TCRdb copy is restricted to in-frame clones and leaves out a portion. The table shows some 2,000 clones, with approximately 30% occurring only once. The receptor was derived from a human donor with melanoma. The sequencing here drew on tumor tissue (inferred from file names), taken from a patient given nivolumab and ipilimumab in sequence. The rearrangement uses TRBV6-8 and TRBJ2-7, with D perhaps TRBD1 (6 bases). CDR3 sequence (DNA): TGTGCCATCAGTCCGACGGGACACCATTACGAGCAGTACTTC. This encodes CAISPTGHHYEQYF.